This is a list of T cell receptor beta chains from one sample in a study of long-term antiretroviral therapy in people with HIV. Repertoires were generated with immunoSEQ multiplex PCR, while TCRdb's copy carries only in-frame clones and drops some. The repertoire holds 15,000 to 20,000 clones, around nine tenths seen once, with approximately 12% in the top ten. Sequenced here: unsorted PBMCs, sampled 6.9 years after starting antiretroviral therapy. These receptors all come from a man aged 50 or older with HIV. The conserved cysteine and the conserved F or W are not part of the CDR3 here. A clone size is listed for some rows: how often the clone was seen (once, few, many), or a class if it is expanded.

J: TRBJ2-2
V: TRBV11-3
size: .
CDR3: ASTIGLTGELF

J: TRBJ2-7
V: TRBV6-6
size: .
CDR3: ASTREGQTYEQY

J: TRBJ2-5
V: TRBV19
size: once
CDR3: ASSIVGGKQETQY

J: TRBJ2-7
V: TRBV25-1
size: .
CDR3: ASSESFYEQY

J: TRBJ2-1
V: TRBV19
size: .
CDR3: ASSDGLAVYNEQF

J: TRBJ2-3
V: TRBV9
size: .
CDR3: ASSVDGGTTDTQY

J: TRBJ2-2
V: TRBV5-4
size: once
CDR3: ALGGSDTGELF

J: TRBJ1-5
V: TRBV29-1
size: .
CDR3: SVARDRDNQPQH

J: TRBJ2-1
V: TRBV5-1
size: .
CDR3: ASSGTGTVKNEQF

J: TRBJ2-7
V: TRBV7-8
size: .
CDR3: ASRSSAGTSGYEQY

J: TRBJ1-5
V: TRBV7-9
size: .
CDR3: ASSQTSNQPQH

J: TRBJ1-5
V: TRBV6-1
size: .
CDR3: ASSVRVRDQPQH

J: TRBJ2-1
V: TRBV28
size: .
CDR3: ASQGTGTYEQF

J: TRBJ2-5
V: TRBV9
size: .
CDR3: ASSEPPSLVGGLGETQY

J: TRBJ2-7
V: TRBV18
size: .
CDR3: ASSPAANQGSEQY

J: TRBJ2-7
V: TRBV27
size: .
CDR3: ASSTGTGFSYEQY

J: TRBJ2-7
V: TRBV11-2
size: .
CDR3: ASSPPGLGYEQY

J: TRBJ1-1
V: TRBV4-3
size: .
CDR3: ASSQDRSGFHTEAF

J: TRBJ1-5
V: TRBV7-2
size: medium-sized
CDR3: ASSLDRAPGGNQPQH

J: TRBJ2-1
V: TRBV6-6
size: .
CDR3: ASSYRVGSF

J: TRBJ2-2
V: TRBV29-1
size: .
CDR3: SAPSGNTGELF

J: TRBJ2-7
V: TRBV5-4
size: .
CDR3: ASSLGSKREARSSSYEQY

J: TRBJ2-2
V: TRBV6-5
size: .
CDR3: ASSEGSGELF

J: TRBJ1-1
V: TRBV6-5
size: .
CDR3: ASSYPGLEAF

J: TRBJ2-7
V: TRBV5-4
size: once
CDR3: ASSLMPGEQY

J: TRBJ2-2
V: TRBV15
size: .
CDR3: ATSRDRGTGELF

J: TRBJ2-2
V: TRBV5-4
size: .
CDR3: ASTGTGLNTGELF

J: TRBJ1-5
V: TRBV9
size: .
CDR3: ASSPRGVSNQPQH